This TCR beta chain is drawn from a study of OX40 agonist ivuxolimab in advanced cancers. TCRdb's copy holds only in-frame clones and misses some; the assay was immunoSEQ multiplex PCR. The sample shows roughly 70,000 clones, 82% of them seen only once. The clonotype was recovered from an adult with an advanced solid tumor such as melanoma, head and neck, liver or kidney cancer. The sample in question was CD4+ or CD8+ T cells sorted from blood, obtained in a trial of the OX40 agonist ivuxolimab.

CDR3 nucleotides: TGTGCCAGCAGCTTTTCCGGGACGAACACCGGGGAGCTGTTTTTT. Protein: CASSFSGTNTGELFF. The genes are TRBV7-2 and TRBJ2-2; a possible D gene is TRBD2 (5 bases). V gave up 3 bases and J gave up 0 bases, with 8 bases separating them. The CDR3 has 15 residues. Germline V gene lookup returns CDR1 SGHTA and CDR2 FQGNSA. The full variable domain, completed using reference TRBV7-2 and TRBJ2-2, is GAGVSQSPSNKVTEKGKDVELRCDPISGHTALYWYRQSLGQGLEFLIYFQGNSAPDKSGLPSDRFSAERTGGSVSTLTIQRTQQEDSAVYLCASSFSGTNTGELFFGEGSRLTVL.